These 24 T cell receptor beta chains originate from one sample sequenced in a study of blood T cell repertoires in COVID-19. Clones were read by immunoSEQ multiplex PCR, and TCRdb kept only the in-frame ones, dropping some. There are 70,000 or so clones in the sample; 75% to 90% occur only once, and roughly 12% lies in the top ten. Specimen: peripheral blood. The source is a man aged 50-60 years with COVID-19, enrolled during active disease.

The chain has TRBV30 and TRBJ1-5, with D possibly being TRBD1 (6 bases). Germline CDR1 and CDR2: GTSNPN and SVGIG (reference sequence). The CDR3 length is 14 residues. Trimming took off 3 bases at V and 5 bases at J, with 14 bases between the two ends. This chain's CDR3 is CAWSKYRADQPQHF. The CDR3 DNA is TGTGCCTGGAGCAAATACAGGGCGGATCAGCCCCAGCATTTT.

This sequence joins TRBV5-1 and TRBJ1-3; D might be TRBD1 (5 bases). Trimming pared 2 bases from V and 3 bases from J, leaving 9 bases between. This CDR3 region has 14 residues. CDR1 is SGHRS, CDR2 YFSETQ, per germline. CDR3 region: CASSLGEDGNTIYF. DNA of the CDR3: TGCGCCAGCAGCTTAGGGGAGGATGGAAACACCATATATTTT.

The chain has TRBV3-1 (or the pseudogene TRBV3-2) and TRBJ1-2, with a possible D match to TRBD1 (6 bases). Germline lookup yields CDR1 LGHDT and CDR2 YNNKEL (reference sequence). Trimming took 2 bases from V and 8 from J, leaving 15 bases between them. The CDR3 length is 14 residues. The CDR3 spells CASSQTTGNKGYTF. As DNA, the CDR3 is TGTGCCAGCAGCCAAACGACAGGTAACAAGGGCTACACCTTC.

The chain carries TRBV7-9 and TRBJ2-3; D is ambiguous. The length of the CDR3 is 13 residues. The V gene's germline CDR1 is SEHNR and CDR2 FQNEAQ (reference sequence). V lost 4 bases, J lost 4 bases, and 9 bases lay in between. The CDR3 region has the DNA TGTGCCAGCAGCTCAGTACAGTCAGATACGCAGTATTTT. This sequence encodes CASSSVQSDTQYF.

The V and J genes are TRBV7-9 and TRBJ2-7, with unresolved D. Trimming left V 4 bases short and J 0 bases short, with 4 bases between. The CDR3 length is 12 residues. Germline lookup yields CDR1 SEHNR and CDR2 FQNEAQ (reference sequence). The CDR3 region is CASSSSSYEQYF. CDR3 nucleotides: TGTGCCAGCAGCTCCAGCTCCTACGAGCAGTACTTC.

The CDR3 loop is CASSPLGREKSDEQFF. The CDR3 DNA sequence: TGTGCCAGCAGCCCCCTCGGGCGGGAGAAATCAGATGAGCAGTTCTTC. This chain links TRBV11-2 with TRBJ2-1, with 7 bases identical to TRBD2. The CDR3 has 16 residues. CDR1 is SGHAT and CDR2 is FQNNGV in the germline V gene. The V and J ends lost 5 bases and 8 bases, in that order; junction bases with no gene match: 15.

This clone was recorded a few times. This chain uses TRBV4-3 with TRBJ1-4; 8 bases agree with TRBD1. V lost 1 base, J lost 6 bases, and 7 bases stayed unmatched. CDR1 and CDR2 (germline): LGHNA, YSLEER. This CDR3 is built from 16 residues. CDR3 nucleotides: TGCGCCAGCAGCCAAGGCGAGGGCAGGGGGCATGAAAAACTGTTTTTT. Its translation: CASSQGEGRGHEKLFF.

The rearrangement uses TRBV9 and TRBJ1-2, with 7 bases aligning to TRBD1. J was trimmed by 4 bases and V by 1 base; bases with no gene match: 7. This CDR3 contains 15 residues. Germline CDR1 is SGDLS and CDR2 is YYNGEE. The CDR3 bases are TGTGCCAGCAGCGTACGGGACAGAACCTTCTATGGCTACACCTTC. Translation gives CASSVRDRTFYGYTF.

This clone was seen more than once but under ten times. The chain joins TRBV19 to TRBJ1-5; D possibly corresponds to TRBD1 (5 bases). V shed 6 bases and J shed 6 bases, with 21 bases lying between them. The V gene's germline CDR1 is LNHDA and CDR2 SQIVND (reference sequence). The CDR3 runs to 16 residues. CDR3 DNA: TGTGCCAGTAGCTTGGGCGCGACAGTCGGCATTCAGCCCCAGCATTTT. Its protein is CASSLGATVGIQPQHF. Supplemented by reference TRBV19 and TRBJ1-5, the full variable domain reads DGGITQSPKYLFRKEGQNVTLSCEQNLNHDAMYWYRQDPGQGLRLIYYSQIVNDFQKGDIAEGYSVSREKKESFPLTVTSAQKNPTAFYLCASSLGATVGIQPQHFGDGTRLSIL.

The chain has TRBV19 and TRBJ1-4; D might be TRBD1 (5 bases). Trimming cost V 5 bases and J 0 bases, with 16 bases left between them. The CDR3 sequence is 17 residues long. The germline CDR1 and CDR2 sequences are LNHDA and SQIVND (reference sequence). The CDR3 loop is CASSSARGAATNEKLFF. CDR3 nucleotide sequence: TGTGCCAGTAGTTCCGCCCGCGGGGCCGCAACTAATGAAAAACTGTTTTTT.

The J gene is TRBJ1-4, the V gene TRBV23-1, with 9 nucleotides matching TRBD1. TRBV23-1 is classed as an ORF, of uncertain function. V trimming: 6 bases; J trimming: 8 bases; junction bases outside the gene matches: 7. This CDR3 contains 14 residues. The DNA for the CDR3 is TGCGCCAGCAGGCAAACAGGGGGCGCCGAAAAACTGTTTTTT. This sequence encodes CASRQTGGAEKLFF.

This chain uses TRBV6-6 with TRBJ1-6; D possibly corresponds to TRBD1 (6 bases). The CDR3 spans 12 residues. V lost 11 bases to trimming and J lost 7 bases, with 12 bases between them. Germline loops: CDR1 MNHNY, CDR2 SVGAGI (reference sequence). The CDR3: CASRGGNSPLHF. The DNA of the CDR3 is TGTGCCTCCAGGGGAGGGAATTCACCCCTCCACTTT.

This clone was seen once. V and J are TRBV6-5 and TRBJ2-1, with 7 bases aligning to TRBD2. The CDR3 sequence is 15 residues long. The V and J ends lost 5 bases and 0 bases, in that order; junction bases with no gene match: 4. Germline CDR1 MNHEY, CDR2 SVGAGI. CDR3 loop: CASSLLAPSYNEQFF. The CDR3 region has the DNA TGTGCCAGCAGTCTACTAGCGCCCTCCTACAATGAGCAGTTCTTC.

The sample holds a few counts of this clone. The CDR3 spells CSASNRQGNSYEQYF. As DNA, the CDR3 is TGCAGTGCTAGTAACCGACAGGGCAACTCCTACGAGCAGTACTTC. The V call is TRBV20-1, the J call TRBJ2-7; TRBD1 agrees at 7 bases. Trimming took 3 bases from V and 0 from J; bases not matched to a gene: 8. Germline CDR1 reads DFQATT; CDR2 reads SNEGSKA (reference sequence). This CDR3 has 15 amino acids.

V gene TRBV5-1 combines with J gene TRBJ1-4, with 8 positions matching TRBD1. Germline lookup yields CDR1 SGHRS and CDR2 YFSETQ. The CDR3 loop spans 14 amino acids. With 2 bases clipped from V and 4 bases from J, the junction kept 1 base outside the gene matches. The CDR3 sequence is CASSFDRGNEKLFF. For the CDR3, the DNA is TGCGCCAGCAGCTTCGACAGGGGTAATGAAAAACTGTTTTTT.

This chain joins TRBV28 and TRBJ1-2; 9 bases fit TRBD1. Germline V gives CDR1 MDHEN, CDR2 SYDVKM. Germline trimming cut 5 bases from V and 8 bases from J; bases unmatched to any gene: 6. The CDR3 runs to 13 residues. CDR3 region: CASSRDRVLGYTF. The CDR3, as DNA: TGTGCCAGCAGTCGGGACAGGGTACTAGGCTACACCTTC.

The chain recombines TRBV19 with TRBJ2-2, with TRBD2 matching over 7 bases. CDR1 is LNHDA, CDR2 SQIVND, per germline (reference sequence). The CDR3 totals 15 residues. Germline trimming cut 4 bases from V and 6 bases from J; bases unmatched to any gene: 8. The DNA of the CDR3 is TGTGCCAGTAGTACGGGGGAGGGTCGCCCCGGGGAGCTGTTTTTT. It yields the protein CASSTGEGRPGELFF.

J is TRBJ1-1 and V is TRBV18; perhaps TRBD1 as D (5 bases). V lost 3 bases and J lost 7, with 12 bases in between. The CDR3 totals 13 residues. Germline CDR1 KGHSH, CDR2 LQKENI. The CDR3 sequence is CASSPRGPDEAFF. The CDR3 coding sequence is TGTGCCAGCTCACCTAGGGGTCCAGATGAAGCTTTCTTT.

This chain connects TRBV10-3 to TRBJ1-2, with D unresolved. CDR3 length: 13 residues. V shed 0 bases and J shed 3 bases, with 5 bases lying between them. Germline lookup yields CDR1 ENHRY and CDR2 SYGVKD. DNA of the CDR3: TGTGCCATCAGTGAGTCGGGCGACTATGGCTACACCTTC. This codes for CAISESGDYGYTF.

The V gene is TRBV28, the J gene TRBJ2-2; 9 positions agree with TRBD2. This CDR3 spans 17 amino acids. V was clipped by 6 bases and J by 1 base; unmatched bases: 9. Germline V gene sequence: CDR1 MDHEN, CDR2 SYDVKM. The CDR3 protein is CASRNLAGEENTGELFF. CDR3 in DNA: TGTGCCAGCAGAAACTTAGCGGGAGAAGAGAACACCGGGGAGCTGTTTTTT.

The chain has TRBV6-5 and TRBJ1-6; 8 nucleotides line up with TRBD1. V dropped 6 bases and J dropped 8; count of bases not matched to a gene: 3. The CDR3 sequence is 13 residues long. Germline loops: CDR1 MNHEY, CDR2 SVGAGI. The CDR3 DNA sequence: TGTGCCAGCAGGGACAGGGATTATTCACCCCTCCACTTT. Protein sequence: CASRDRDYSPLHF.

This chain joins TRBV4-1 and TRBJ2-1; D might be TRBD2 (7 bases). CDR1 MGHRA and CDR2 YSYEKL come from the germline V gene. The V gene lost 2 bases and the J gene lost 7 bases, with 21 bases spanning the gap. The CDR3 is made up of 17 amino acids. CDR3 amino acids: CASSQPLRGAKRNEQFF. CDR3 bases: TGCGCCAGCAGCCAACCGCTCCGGGGGGCGAAGAGGAATGAGCAGTTCTTC.

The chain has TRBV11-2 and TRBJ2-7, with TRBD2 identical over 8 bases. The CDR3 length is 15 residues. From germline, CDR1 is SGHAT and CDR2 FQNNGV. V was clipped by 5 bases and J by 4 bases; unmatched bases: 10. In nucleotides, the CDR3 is TGTGCCAGCAGCCAGCCCGGGAGGGCGATTTACGAGCAGTACTTC. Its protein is CASSQPGRAIYEQYF. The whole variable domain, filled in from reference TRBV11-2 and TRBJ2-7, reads EAGVAQSPRYKIIEKRQSVAFWCNPISGHATLYWYQQILGQGPKLLIQFQNNGVVDDSQLPKDRFSAERLKGVDSTLKIQPAKLEDSAVYLCASSQPGRAIYEQYFGPGTRLTVT.

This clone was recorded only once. As DNA, the CDR3 is TGTGCCAGCAGCAATGGGCGGGAGAAAAACGAGCAGTACTTC. Translated: CASSNGREKNEQYF. V usage is TRBV21-1 and J usage is TRBJ2-7; the listed D gene, TRBD2, was not tested against the DNA. TRBV21-1 is classified as a pseudogene. This CDR3 has 14 amino acids.